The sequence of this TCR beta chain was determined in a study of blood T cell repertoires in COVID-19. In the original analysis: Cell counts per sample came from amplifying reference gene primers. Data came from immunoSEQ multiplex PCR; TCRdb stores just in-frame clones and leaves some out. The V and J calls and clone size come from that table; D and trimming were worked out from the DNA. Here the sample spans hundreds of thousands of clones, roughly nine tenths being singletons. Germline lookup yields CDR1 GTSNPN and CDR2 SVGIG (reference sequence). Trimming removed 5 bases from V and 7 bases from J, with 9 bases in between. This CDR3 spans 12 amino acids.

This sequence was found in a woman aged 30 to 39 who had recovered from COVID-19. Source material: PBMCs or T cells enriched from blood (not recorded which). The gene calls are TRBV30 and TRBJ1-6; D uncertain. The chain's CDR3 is CAWGRLNSPLHF. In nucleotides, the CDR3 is TGTGCCTGGGGGAGATTGAATTCACCCCTCCACTTT.